These T cell receptor beta chains were read from a single sample in a study of blood T cell repertoires in COVID-19. TCRdb's copy holds only in-frame clones and misses some; the assay was immunoSEQ multiplex PCR. Here the sample spans around 250,000 clones, roughly nine tenths being singletons. What was sequenced was peripheral blood. All receptors derive from a woman in her forties who had recovered from COVID-19. Each CDR3 is given with its conserved first and last residue. Each record gives: J gene, V gene, D gene, clone size, CDR3 protein, CDR3 DNA. The D gene is left open where the match is weak. Size is stated for part of the rows, as once, few or many counts, or as a class when the clone is expanded.

>TRBJ2-5|TRBV29-1|TRBD2|.
CSAQPGLAGQETQYF
TGCAGCGCACAACCGGGACTAGCGGGCCAAGAGACCCAGTACTTC
>TRBJ1-1|TRBV19|.|.
CASTLDRHWLGAFF
TGTGCCAGTACCCTAGACAGGCACTGGCTGGGTGCTTTCTTT
>TRBJ2-3|TRBV27|.|.
CASRSPTLGGRSTDTQYF
TGTGCCAGCAGGTCACCCACTCTGGGGGGAAGGAGCACAGATACGCAGTATTTT
>TRBJ2-7|TRBV5-1|TRBD2|.
CASSLAGGTPSYEQYF
TGCGCCAGCAGCTTGGCCGGGGGGACTCCCTCCTACGAGCAGTACTTC
>TRBJ1-6|TRBV7-2|TRBD1|.
CASSRTGTDYSPLHF
TGTGCCAGCAGCCGCACCGGGACAGATTATTCACCCCTCCACTTT
>TRBJ2-2|TRBV7-7|.|.
CASSPPAGQGAGELFF
TGTGCCAGCAGCCCCCCTGCGGGGCAGGGGGCCGGGGAGCTGTTTTTT
>TRBJ1-2|TRBV7-9|.|.
CASSPPGLGYGYTF
TGTGCCAGCAGCCCACCCGGACTGGGCTATGGCTACACCTTC
>TRBJ2-3|TRBV11-2|TRBD2|.
CASSLDWEAGYTDTQYF
TGTGCCAGCAGCTTAGATTGGGAAGCGGGATACACAGATACGCAGTATTTT
>TRBJ2-6|TRBV7-8|.|.
CASRLRGANVLTF
TGTGCCAGTCGACTCAGAGGGGCCAACGTCCTGACTTTC
>TRBJ1-2|TRBV12-3/TRBV12-4|TRBD1|.
CASSLQQGGSYTF
TGTGCCAGCAGTTTACAACAGGGGGGTAGCTACACCTTC
>TRBJ1-1|TRBV12-3/TRBV12-4|.|.
CASRTPNTEAFF
TGTGCCAGCAGAACACCGAACACTGAAGCTTTCTTT
>TRBJ2-1|TRBV18|TRBD2|.
CASSRDEGLAGANEQFF
TGTGCCAGCTCACGCGATGAGGGACTAGCGGGGGCCAATGAGCAGTTCTTC
>TRBJ2-5|TRBV10-3|.|.
CAISESAQGETQYF
TGTGCCATCAGTGAGTCAGCCCAGGGTGAGACCCAGTACTTC
>TRBJ1-6|TRBV6-5|TRBD1|.
CASTGTALNSPLHF
TGTGCCAGCACCGGGACAGCACTAAATTCACCCCTCCACTTT
>TRBJ2-3|TRBV3-1/TRBV3-2|TRBD2|.
CASSQDLAGITDTQYF
TGTGCCAGCAGCCAAGATTTAGCGGGGATCACAGATACGCAGTATTTT
>TRBJ2-7|TRBV10-3|.|.
CAISVTGLLYEQYF
TGTGCCATCAGTGTGACAGGTCTCCTCTACGAGCAGTACTTC
>TRBJ1-6|TRBV19|TRBD1|.
CASSSQQGENSPLHF
TGTGCCAGTAGTTCCCAACAGGGGGAAAATTCACCCCTCCACTTT
>TRBJ1-5|TRBV27|.|.
CASLQWGSDNQPQHF
TGTGCCAGCCTACAATGGGGCTCTGACAATCAGCCCCAGCATTTT
>TRBJ2-7|TRBV27|TRBD2|.
CASSYEGTSGHEQYF
TGTGCCAGCAGTTATGAGGGGACTAGCGGACACGAGCAGTACTTC
>TRBJ2-1|TRBV7-3|.|.
CASSSYTAGYDEQFF
TGTGCCAGCAGCTCCTACACTGCCGGGTACGATGAGCAGTTCTTC
>TRBJ2-3|TRBV25-1|TRBD1|.
CASSETKGQSDTQYF
TGTGCCAGCAGTGAGACCAAGGGACAGTCCGATACGCAGTATTTT
>TRBJ2-5|TRBV7-9|.|.
CASSFFSEETQYF
TGTGCCAGCAGCTTTTTCAGCGAAGAGACCCAGTACTTC
>TRBJ2-4|TRBV11-3|.|.
CASSAGVNIQYF
TGTGCCAGCAGCGCCGGGGTAAACATTCAGTACTTC
>TRBJ2-2|TRBV3-1/TRBV3-2|TRBD2|.
CASSQAVSGGADGELFF
TGTGCCAGCAGCCAGGCCGTTAGCGGGGGGGCCGACGGGGAGCTGTTTTTT
>TRBJ2-3|TRBV11-2|.|.
CASSLGTVTDTQYF
TGTGCCAGCAGCTTAGGGACAGTTACAGATACGCAGTATTTT
>TRBJ2-7|TRBV19|.|.
CASSIYRDSYEQYF
TGTGCCAGTAGTATTTACAGGGACTCCTACGAGCAGTACTTC
>TRBJ2-7|TRBV27|.|.
CASRSREFSYEQYF
TGTGCCAGCAGATCGCGGGAATTCTCCTACGAGCAGTACTTC
>TRBJ2-1|TRBV19|TRBD2|.
CASSRGLAGYNEQFF
TGTGCCAGTAGTAGGGGACTAGCGGGTTACAATGAGCAGTTCTTC
>TRBJ1-5|TRBV12-5|.|once
CASGTEWPQHF
TGTGCTAGTGGTACTGAGTGGCCCCAGCATTTT
>TRBJ2-3|TRBV2|.|.
CTTKQGRNTDTQYF
TGTACCACAAAACAGGGACGAAACACAGATACGCAGTATTTT
>TRBJ1-1|TRBV5-1|TRBD1|.
CASSFSGGGVYETEAFF
TGCGCCAGCAGCTTTTCAGGGGGAGGAGTATACGAAACTGAAGCTTTCTTT
>TRBJ1-2|TRBV6-6|.|.
CASSSPQGRGYTF
TGTGCCAGCAGTTCACCACAGGGCCGAGGCTACACCTTC
>TRBJ1-4|TRBV2|.|.
CASSDSGRRSEKLFF
TGTGCCAGCAGTGACTCAGGGAGGAGAAGTGAAAAACTGTTTTTT
>TRBJ2-6|TRBV5-6|.|.
CASSPMISGANVLTF
TGTGCCAGCAGCCCTATGATCTCTGGGGCCAACGTCCTGACTTTC
>TRBJ1-1|TRBV6-5|TRBD1|.
CASSYAKGAATEAFF
TGTGCCAGCAGTTACGCTAAGGGGGCGGCCACTGAAGCTTTCTTT
>TRBJ2-3|TRBV24-1|.|.
CATSAPAGAPSDTQYF
TGTGCCACCAGTGCCCCAGCAGGGGCCCCTAGTGATACGCAGTATTTT
>TRBJ2-3|TRBV6-2/TRBV6-3|.|.
CASSPAPHSTDTQYF
TGTGCCAGCAGCCCAGCGCCACACTCTACTGATACGCAGTATTTT
>TRBJ1-6|TRBV19|.|.
CASSIIEQGNSPLHF
TGTGCCAGTAGTATAATCGAACAGGGTAATTCACCCCTCCACTTT
>TRBJ2-5|TRBV24-1|.|.
CATSSEEETQYF
TGTGCCACCAGTTCAGAAGAAGAGACCCAGTACTTC
>TRBJ1-2|TRBV7-9|.|.
CASSLRQVYGYTF
TGTGCCAGCAGCTTGAGACAGGTCTATGGCTACACCTTC
>TRBJ2-1|TRBV19|.|.
CASSIASGSYNEQFF
TGTGCCAGTAGTATAGCTTCGGGTTCCTACAATGAGCAGTTCTTC